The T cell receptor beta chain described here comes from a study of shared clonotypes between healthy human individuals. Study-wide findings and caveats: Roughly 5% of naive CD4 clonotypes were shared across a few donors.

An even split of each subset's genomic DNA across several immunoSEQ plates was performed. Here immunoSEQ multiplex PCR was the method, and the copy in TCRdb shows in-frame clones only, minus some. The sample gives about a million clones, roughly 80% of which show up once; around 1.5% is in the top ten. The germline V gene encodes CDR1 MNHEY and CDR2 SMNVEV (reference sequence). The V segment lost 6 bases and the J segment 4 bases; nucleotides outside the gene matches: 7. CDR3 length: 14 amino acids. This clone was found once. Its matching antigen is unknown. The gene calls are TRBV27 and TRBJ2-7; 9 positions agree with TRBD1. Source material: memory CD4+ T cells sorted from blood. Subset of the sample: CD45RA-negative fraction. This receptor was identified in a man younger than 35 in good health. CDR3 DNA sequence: TGTGCCAGCAGCCCCCGGGACAGGGCGTACGAGCAGTACTTC. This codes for CASSPRDRAYEQYF.